Shown below are 19 T cell receptor beta chains from a single sample sequenced in a study of blood T cell repertoires in COVID-19. TCRdb's table, derived via immunoSEQ multiplex PCR, lists solely in-frame clones and lacks some. The sample includes almost 55,000 clones, about nine tenths of them seen just once. The sequenced sample consisted of peripheral blood. Receptors were obtained from a human donor in a cohort sampled during active COVID-19.

The rearrangement uses TRBV3-1 (or the pseudogene TRBV3-2) and TRBJ1-2; 8 nucleotides match TRBD1. With V trimmed by 2 bases and J by 0 bases, 5 bases remained unmatched. Germline assignment: CDR1 LGHDT and CDR2 YNNKEL (reference sequence). The CDR3 is 16 amino acids. The CDR3 loop is CASSQRTGTSNYGYTF. The CDR3 region has the DNA TGTGCCAGCAGCCAAAGGACAGGGACTTCTAACTATGGCTACACCTTC.

This clone showed up just a few times. The chain couples TRBV5-1 to TRBJ1-2; maybe TRBD1 (5 bases). Germline assignment: CDR1 SGHRS and CDR2 YFSETQ. The CDR3 contains 13 residues. Trimming removed 2 bases from V and 3 bases from J, with 8 bases in between. CDR3 amino acids: CASSLGVDYGYTF. CDR3 in DNA: TGCGCCAGCAGCTTAGGGGTCGACTATGGCTACACCTTC. Together with reference TRBV5-1 and TRBJ1-2, the CDR3 gives the full variable domain: KAGVTQTPRYLIKTRGQQVTLSCSPISGHRSVSWYQQTPGQGLQFLFEYFSETQRNKGNFPGRFSGRQFSNSRSEMNVSTLELGDSALYLCASSLGVDYGYTFGSGTRLTVV.

For the CDR3, the DNA is TGTGCCAGCAGTACCCCCGGGGGTGGCGGGGAGCTGTTTTTT. It specifies CASSTPGGGGELFF. J is TRBJ2-2 and V is TRBV28; the D gene is possibly TRBD2 (6 bases). CDR1 is MDHEN, CDR2 SYDVKM, per germline. Trimming took off 5 bases at V and 7 bases at J, with 14 bases between the two ends. This CDR3 comprises 14 residues.

The chain uses TRBV5-1 and TRBJ2-3; 8 bases line up with TRBD2. Germline values: CDR1 SGHRS, CDR2 YFSETQ. The V and J ends lost 5 bases and 0 bases, in that order; junction bases with no gene match: 8. This CDR3 comprises 16 residues. The CDR3 here is CASRPEAGASTDTQYF. The CDR3, as DNA: TGCGCCAGCAGGCCGGAAGCGGGAGCTAGCACAGATACGCAGTATTTT.

The chain combines TRBV2 with TRBJ1-2; TRBD1 matches at 7 bases. Trimming took 3 bases from V and 6 from J; bases not matched to a gene: 10. Germline-derived CDR1 and CDR2 are SNHLY and FYNNEI. The CDR3 has 15 residues. This chain's CDR3 is CASSDFDREGHGYTF. The CDR3 DNA is TGTGCCAGCAGTGATTTTGACAGGGAAGGTCATGGCTACACCTTC.

The chain links TRBV11-2 to TRBJ1-6; TRBD1 might be the D (5 bases). The germline V and J ends were trimmed by 6 bases and 4 bases, with 13 bases remaining between them. There are 15 residues in the CDR3. The germline CDR1 and CDR2 sequences are SGHAT and FQNNGV. The CDR3 nucleotides read TGTGCCAGCAGACCCGGGGGGTCATATAATTCACCCCTCCACTTT. Translating it yields CASRPGGSYNSPLHF.

The rearrangement links TRBV5-6 to TRBJ1-2, with 9 bases matching TRBD1. CDR3 length equals 13 residues. Losses at the gene ends were 5 bases for V and 7 bases for J; bases not matched to a gene: 6. Germline loops: CDR1 SGHDT, CDR2 YYEEEE. CDR3 region: CASREQGAGGYTF. The CDR3 DNA reads TGTGCCAGCAGGGAACAGGGGGCAGGTGGCTACACCTTC. The whole variable domain, filled in from reference TRBV5-6 and TRBJ1-2, reads DAGVTQSPTHLIKTRGQQVTLRCSPKSGHDTVSWYQQALGQGPQFIFQYYEEEERQRGNFPDRFSGHQFPNYSSELNVNALLLGDSALYLCASREQGAGGYTFGSGTRLTVV.

J is TRBJ2-7 and V is TRBV12-3 or TRBV12-4, with D perhaps matching TRBD1 (6 bases). With 8 bases removed from V and 3 bases from J, the gap between germline ends came to 14 bases. CDR3 length: 13 residues. The chain's CDR3 is CASGHIGGYEQYF. The CDR3 nucleotides are TGTGCCAGCGGACATATAGGGGGCTACGAGCAGTACTTC.

The V gene is TRBV14, the J gene TRBJ2-4, with TRBD2 identical over 13 bases. Trimming at V came to 4 bases and at J to 3 bases, leaving 3 bases not matched to a gene. Germline V gene sequence: CDR1 SGHDN, CDR2 FVKESK. The CDR3 is 16 amino acids. The CDR3 DNA is TGTGCCAGCAGCCGGACTAGCGGGAGTAGCAAAAACATTCAGTACTTC. Its protein is CASSRTSGSSKNIQYF.

The chain links TRBV2 to TRBJ1-3, with D perhaps TRBD1 (6 bases). V was trimmed by 8 bases and J by 3 bases, leaving 17 bases between them. CDR1 and CDR2 from the germline V gene are SNHLY and FYNNEI. The CDR3 is 15 amino acids. The CDR3: CASSRGWTIGNTIYF. The CDR3 bases are TGTGCCAGCTCAAGGGGGTGGACAATTGGAAACACCATATATTTT.

The gene calls are TRBV24-1 and TRBJ2-6, with 7 nucleotides matching TRBD1. Germline V gene data show CDR1 as KGHDR and CDR2 as SFDVKD. J gave up 0 bases and V 3 bases, and 7 bases lay outside the gene matches. The CDR3 covers 18 residues. The chain's CDR3 is CATSDRQGSSSGANVLTF. CDR3 coding DNA: TGTGCCACCAGTGATAGACAGGGCTCTAGCTCTGGGGCCAACGTCCTGACTTTC.

The sample holds a few counts of this clone. This chain joins TRBV27 and TRBJ1-6, with D tentatively TRBD1 (5 bases). CDR1 MNHEY and CDR2 SMNVEV come from the germline V gene (reference sequence). V lost 2 bases and J 5 bases, leaving 10 bases between the germline ends. There are 15 residues in the CDR3. CDR3: CASSLETAHNSPLHF. The CDR3, as DNA: TGTGCCAGCAGTTTAGAGACAGCTCATAATTCACCCCTCCACTTT.

The chain couples TRBV5-5 to TRBJ2-2, with D maybe TRBD1 (5 bases). V was trimmed by 2 bases and J by 5 bases, leaving 10 bases between them. The CDR3 has 14 residues. Per the germline V gene, CDR1 is SGHKS and CDR2 is YYEKEE (reference sequence). CDR3 amino acids: CASSFGPGTGELFF. The CDR3 bases are TGTGCCAGCAGCTTTGGTCCAGGGACCGGGGAGCTGTTTTTT. The whole variable domain, remainder taken from reference TRBV5-5 and TRBJ2-2, is DAGVTQSPTHLIKTRGQQVTLRCSPISGHKSVSWYQQVLGQGPQFIFQYYEKEERGRGNFPDRFSARQFPNYSSELNVNALLLGDSALYLCASSFGPGTGELFFGEGSRLTVL.

This chain connects TRBV4-2 to TRBJ2-3; 8 nucleotides line up with TRBD2. The CDR3 sequence is 17 residues long. Germline V gene data show CDR1 as LGHNA and CDR2 as YNFKEQ. The V segment lost 1 base and the J segment 2 bases; nucleotides outside the gene matches: 8. This chain's CDR3 is CASSQVPPGGDTDTQYF. CDR3 DNA sequence: TGTGCCAGCAGCCAAGTCCCTCCGGGGGGGGACACAGATACGCAGTATTTT.

The rearrangement uses TRBV18 and TRBJ2-1; possible D gene TRBD2, 5 bases. The V gene lost 3 bases and the J gene lost 4 bases, with 10 bases spanning the gap. The CDR3 is 14 residues long. CDR1 KGHSH and CDR2 LQKENI come from the germline V gene. CDR3 DNA: TGTGCCAGCTCACCCCCTAGCCGGTACAATGAGCAGTTCTTC. Translating it yields CASSPPSRYNEQFF.

Comments on this clone: Other DNA sequences in the sample encode the same CDR3. V gene TRBV5-1 combines with J gene TRBJ2-5; 11 positions agree with TRBD1. V trimming: 0 bases; J trimming: 4 bases; junction bases outside the gene matches: 2. Looked up from germline, CDR1 is SGHRS and CDR2 is YFSETQ. The length of the CDR3 is 15 residues. CDR3 protein: CASSLAGTGGETQYF. Written as DNA, the CDR3 is TGCGCCAGCAGCTTGGCAGGGACAGGGGGAGAGACCCAGTACTTC. Combining the CDR3 with reference TRBV5-1 and TRBJ2-5 gives the whole variable domain KAGVTQTPRYLIKTRGQQVTLSCSPISGHRSVSWYQQTPGQGLQFLFEYFSETQRNKGNFPGRFSGRQFSNSRSEMNVSTLELGDSALYLCASSLAGTGGETQYFGPGTRLLVL.

This rearrangement joins TRBV5-4 to TRBJ2-1; 8 bases map to TRBD2. Trimming took 4 bases from V and 1 from J; bases not matched to a gene: 4. Germline lookup yields CDR1 SGHNT and CDR2 YYREEE (reference sequence). CDR3 size: 15 residues. CDR3 in amino acids: CASSRLAGSYNEQFF. The DNA of the CDR3 is TGTGCCAGCAGCAGGTTAGCGGGATCCTACAATGAGCAGTTCTTC.

The chain uses TRBV5-8 and TRBJ2-5, with a weak D call TRBD1 (5 bases). The CDR3 is 13 amino acids. The germline V gene has CDR1 SGHTS and CDR2 YDEGEE. Trimming removed 4 bases from V and 7 bases from J, with 14 bases in between. This chain's CDR3 is CASSTGQKGTQYF. For the CDR3, the DNA is TGTGCCAGCAGCACCGGACAAAAGGGGACCCAGTACTTC.

The chain is built from TRBV5-1 and TRBJ1-3, with D possibly TRBD1 on 6 matching bases. Germline V gives CDR1 SGHRS, CDR2 YFSETQ. Trimming left V 0 bases short and J 4 bases short, with 8 bases between. The CDR3 extends over 14 amino acids. CDR3 region: CASSLDREGNTIYF. The CDR3 coding sequence is TGCGCCAGCAGCTTGGACAGGGAAGGAAACACCATATATTTT.